These 10 T cell receptor beta chains were sequenced from one sample in a study of graft-versus-host responses after intestinal transplantation. What these receptors recognize is not known. Clones were sequenced by immunoSEQ multiplex PCR, and TCRdb holds only the in-frame ones, with some missing. The repertoire has under 85,000 clones, approximately 96% of them found once; the top ten carry around 0.56%. Source: unstimulated CD8+ T cells sorted from spleen or lymph node cells, taken before intestinal transplant. These receptors came from a human donor who received an intestinal transplant.

This clone occurred once. The chain links TRBV29-1 to TRBJ1-3; a possible D gene is TRBD1 (6 bases). From germline, CDR1 is SQVTM and CDR2 ANQGSEA. Trimming left V 4 bases short and J 1 base short, with 17 bases between. This CDR3 is built from 16 residues. The CDR3 bases are TGCAGCGTTGCGGGGGCAACCGGCCAGTCTGGAAACACCATATATTTT. This codes for CSVAGATGQSGNTIYF.

The chain carries TRBV2 and TRBJ1-5, with D maybe TRBD1 (6 bases). The CDR3 loop spans 13 amino acids. CDR1 SNHLY and CDR2 FYNNEI come from the germline V gene. V lost 6 bases to trimming and J lost 3 bases, with 9 bases between them. This CDR3 is CASSRGPNQPQHF. The CDR3, as DNA: TGTGCCAGCAGCAGGGGCCCCAATCAGCCCCAGCATTTT.

This clone was observed a single time. J is TRBJ1-5 and V is TRBV6-5, with 8 bases that match TRBD1. V gave up 4 bases and J gave up 6 bases; unmatched junction bases: 8. Germline-derived CDR1 and CDR2 are MNHEY and SVGAGI. The CDR3 extends over 15 amino acids. Here the CDR3 reads CASSLQGEVGQPQHF. The CDR3 DNA is TGTGCCAGCAGTTTACAGGGGGAGGTTGGTCAGCCCCAGCATTTT.

The chain combines TRBV7-8 with TRBJ2-1, with TRBD1 identical over 8 bases. After removal of 7 bases from V and 4 bases from J, the junction contained 6 bases not matched to a gene. Germline V lookup: CDR1 SGHVS, CDR2 FQNEAQ. The CDR3 runs 14 residues. DNA for the CDR3: TGTGCCAGCACAGTTACAGGGGGATACAATGAGCAGTTCTTC. This sequence encodes CASTVTGGYNEQFF.

J is TRBJ1-3 and V is TRBV9, with D possibly TRBD1 on 6 matching bases. This CDR3 comprises 14 residues. The V end was cut by 3 bases, the J end by 1 base, with 8 bases between. Per germline, CDR1 SGDLS and CDR2 YYNGEE. The CDR3 DNA reads as TGTGCCAGCAGCGACGGGACATCTGGAAACACCATATATTTT. Protein sequence: CASSDGTSGNTIYF.

This clone is a singleton in its sample. This chain links TRBV15 with TRBJ2-7; TRBD1 matches at 9 bases. The germline V gene encodes CDR1 LNHNV and CDR2 YYDKDF (reference sequence). The CDR3 consists of 15 residues. The V and J ends lost 5 bases and 2 bases, in that order; junction bases with no gene match: 7. The CDR3 loop reads CATSPRDRVPYEQYF. The CDR3 DNA sequence: TGTGCCACCAGCCCCCGGGACAGGGTACCCTACGAGCAGTACTTC.

V is TRBV18 and J is TRBJ2-5; 11 bases line up with TRBD2. The DNA end favors TRBJ2-7, so the J call may be wrong. The CDR3 has 18 residues. In germline, CDR1 is KGHSH, CDR2 LQKENI. The CDR3 DNA follows: TGTGCCAGCTCACCCGCCAGACTAGCGGGACGTACACCCTACGAGCAGTACTTC. It yields the protein CASSPARLAGRTPYEQYF.

The chain employs TRBV19 and TRBJ2-3; TRBD1 is a possible D gene (7 bases). Per the germline V gene, CDR1 is LNHDA and CDR2 is SQIVND (reference sequence). The CDR3 consists of 16 residues. Trimming removed 7 bases at V and 6 bases at J, with 23 bases between. This CDR3 reads CASTPQGVPGGDTQYF. The CDR3 DNA reads TGTGCCAGTACCCCACAGGGAGTCCCAGGGGGGGATACGCAGTATTTT.

The rearrangement links TRBV2 to TRBJ2-7; 12 nucleotides agree with TRBD2. V was clipped by 5 bases and J by 0 bases; unmatched bases: 11. CDR1 SNHLY and CDR2 FYNNEI come from the germline V gene. This CDR3 region has 18 residues. The CDR3 region is CASSWTSGTYFSSYEQYF. CDR3 bases: TGTGCCAGCAGTTGGACTAGCGGGACCTACTTTAGCTCCTACGAGCAGTACTTC.

The V call is TRBV7-9, the J call TRBJ2-5, with 7 bases aligning to TRBD2. Unmatched junction bases numbered 3, after V lost 1 base and J lost 4 bases. Germline CDR1 reads SEHNR; CDR2 reads FQNEAQ (reference sequence). This CDR3 contains 14 residues. The CDR3 DNA reads as TGTGCCAGCAGCTTAGTCGTAGCGGGAGAGACCCAGTACTTC. It translates to CASSLVVAGETQYF. The full variable domain, in which reference TRBV7-9 and TRBJ2-5 provide the parts outside the CDR3, is DTGVSQNPRHKITKRGQNVTFRCDPISEHNRLYWYRQTLGQGPEFLTYFQNEAQLEKSRLLSDRFSAERPKGSFSTLEIQRTEQGDSAMYLCASSLVVAGETQYFGPGTRLLVL.